The 10 T cell receptor beta chains reported below all come from one sample, sequenced in a study of T cells in Graves' hyperthyroidism and ophthalmopathy. From RNA transcripts, TCR beta CDR3 regions were amplified. An initial round of RT-PCR targeting the TCR CDR3 relied on the HTBI primer set. TCRdb re-analysed the multiplex PCR reads in MiXCR, keeping a single row per CDR3 protein. Altogether 560,000 or so distinct CDR3 sequences are present, roughly 21% being singletons, with the ten largest covering about 50%. Source material: blood. These receptor sequences come from a man aged 35 to 55 with Graves' ophthalmopathy.

The count of this clonotype is one. V usage is TRBV24-1 and J usage is TRBJ1-5, with D uncertain. The length of the CDR3 is 12 residues. Deletions cut 1 base from V and 7 bases from J, with 4 bases between. CDR1 is KGHDR and CDR2 is SFDVKD in the germline V gene. As DNA, the CDR3 is TGTGCCACCAGTGATTTATACCAGCCCCAGCATTTT. Protein: CATSDLYQPQHF.

This clonotype was recorded many times. This chain uses TRBV15 with TRBJ2-1, with 8 positions matching TRBD1. Germline V gene lookup returns CDR1 LNHNV and CDR2 YYDKDF (reference sequence). This CDR3 spans 15 amino acids. V trimming: 4 bases; J trimming: 6 bases; junction bases outside the gene matches: 8. CDR3 coding DNA: TGTGCCACCAGCATAGGGACAGGTCAGGGCAATGAGCAGTTCTTC. It yields the protein CATSIGTGQGNEQFF.

The rearrangement joins TRBV5-1 to TRBJ2-3; the D gene is possibly TRBD2 (6 bases). Trimming shortened V by 4 bases and J by 2 bases, and 23 bases separated the two germline ends. The germline V gene encodes CDR1 SGHRS and CDR2 YFSETQ. This CDR3 has 18 residues. In nucleotides, the CDR3 is TGCGCCAGCAGCCCTTGGGTAGCGGAAGGGCACATCACAGATACGCAGTATTTT. This sequence encodes CASSPWVAEGHITDTQYF.

The gene calls are TRBV30 and TRBJ1-5; TRBD1 is a possible D gene (5 bases). Germline assignment: CDR1 GTSNPN and CDR2 SVGIG (reference sequence). This CDR3 spans 13 amino acids. The V gene lost 4 bases and the J gene lost 2 bases, with 9 bases spanning the gap. As DNA, the CDR3 is TGTGCCTGGAACGAACAGGGCAATCAGCCCCAGCATTTT. Translated: CAWNEQGNQPQHF.

The rearrangement joins TRBV7-9 to TRBJ2-1; weak D call: TRBD2 (6 bases). The CDR3 is made up of 13 amino acids. From germline, CDR1 is SEHNR and CDR2 FQNEAQ (reference sequence). V gave up 5 bases and J gave up 8 bases, with 13 bases separating them. This chain's CDR3 is CASSQRGLHEQFF. The CDR3 DNA reads as TGTGCCAGCAGCCAACGGGGGTTGCATGAGCAGTTCTTC.

This clonotype has a count of ten or more. The chain combines TRBV7-9 with TRBJ2-3, with D unresolved. Germline assignment: CDR1 SEHNR and CDR2 FQNEAQ (reference sequence). V was pared by 5 bases and J by 4 bases, with 13 bases between. The CDR3 is 14 amino acids. CDR3 nucleotides: TGTGCCAGCAGCATCGGCGATAGTGCAGATACGCAGTATTTT. Its translation is CASSIGDSADTQYF.

The sample holds many counts of this clonotype. The chain has TRBV13 and TRBJ2-7; D might be TRBD2 (6 bases). Trimming shortened V by 5 bases and J by 1 base, and 18 bases separated the two germline ends. The CDR3 runs to 16 residues. The germline gives CDR1 PRHDT, CDR2 FYEKMQ (reference sequence). Here the CDR3 reads CASSPRGGEPSYEQYF. CDR3 bases: TGTGCCAGCAGCCCTCGCGGCGGGGAGCCGTCCTACGAGCAGTACTTC.

CDR3 protein: CASSLKGLYYNEQFF. The CDR3 DNA follows: TGTGCCAGCAGTTTAAAGGGACTTTATTACAATGAGCAGTTCTTC. This chain joins TRBV27 and TRBJ2-1; tentative D call: TRBD2 (6 bases). CDR3 size: 15 residues. Deletions cut 2 bases from V and 4 bases from J, with 12 bases between. Per germline, CDR1 MNHEY and CDR2 SMNVEV (reference sequence).

This clonotype was detected a few times. The chain combines TRBV28 with TRBJ2-7; 14 nucleotides agree with TRBD2. Germline lookup yields CDR1 MDHEN and CDR2 SYDVKM. The CDR3 covers 16 residues. The trim removed 7 bases at V and 4 bases at J, leaving 9 bases unmatched. Here the CDR3 reads CASMGTSGSGEYEQYF. CDR3 sequence (DNA): TGTGCCAGCATGGGGACTAGCGGGAGTGGGGAATACGAGCAGTACTTC.

The chain employs TRBV6-1 and TRBJ2-3; a possible D gene is TRBD2 (5 bases). The ends were cut back, 4 bases at V and 1 base at J, with 9 bases in the middle. The CDR3 has 14 amino acids. Germline assignment: CDR1 MNHNS and CDR2 SASEGT. In DNA form, the CDR3 reads TGTGCCAGCAGTGTAGGTAGCGGCACAGATACGCAGTATTTT. It codes for CASSVGSGTDTQYF.